Below, 25 T cell receptor beta chains from the same sample are listed, as sequenced in a study of beta chain features in type 1 diabetes. The investigators reverse transcribed all of the isolated RNA, so they sequenced expressed TCRB transcripts. TCRdb keeps only in-frame clones here, not all; method: immunoSEQ multiplex PCR. The sample consists of about 220,000 clones, 9.5% to 13% of them appearing once. The specimen was central memory CD4+ T cells from blood. The receptors stem from a man between 18 and 35 years old in good health.

The table lists this clone with a few counts. This rearrangement joins TRBV18 to TRBJ2-1, with 8 positions matching TRBD2. CDR3 length equals 15 residues. J gave up 5 bases and V 3 bases, and 6 bases lay outside the gene matches. CDR1 and CDR2 from the germline V gene are KGHSH and LQKENI. Here the CDR3 reads CASSPTSGLNNEQFF. The CDR3 nucleotides are TGTGCCAGCTCACCTACTAGCGGCCTCAACAATGAGCAGTTCTTC.

The chain recombines TRBV2 with TRBJ1-3; tentative D call: TRBD1 (6 bases). Germline CDR1 SNHLY, CDR2 FYNNEI. The CDR3 consists of 15 residues. Deletions cut 6 bases from V and 0 bases from J, with 12 bases between. The CDR3 spells CASRKDSSSGNTIYF. CDR3 nucleotides: TGTGCCAGCAGGAAGGACAGCAGCTCTGGAAACACCATATATTTT.

This chain links TRBV18 with TRBJ2-7; D gene uncertain. Trimming removed 1 base from V and 4 bases from J, with 5 bases in between. The CDR3 is made up of 12 amino acids. Germline-derived CDR1 and CDR2 are KGHSH and LQKENI. CDR3 region: CASSPLGYEQYF. For the CDR3, the DNA is TGTGCCAGCTCACCACTCGGTTACGAGCAGTACTTC.

The V call is TRBV28, the J call TRBJ2-6, with a tentative D call TRBD2 (6 bases). CDR3 length: 15 amino acids. Trimming shortened V by 3 bases and J by 2 bases, and 8 bases separated the two germline ends. Looked up from germline, CDR1 is MDHEN and CDR2 is SYDVKM. CDR3 region: CASSFGGTGANVLTF. The CDR3 nucleotides are TGTGCCAGCAGTTTCGGAGGGACTGGGGCCAACGTCCTGACTTTC.

In its sample, this clone was seen a few times. The chain is built from TRBV5-1 and TRBJ2-7; 8 bases line up with TRBD2. This CDR3 contains 14 residues. After removal of 3 bases from V and 4 bases from J, the junction contained 6 bases not matched to a gene. Germline CDR1 and CDR2: SGHRS and YFSETQ. CDR3 region: CASSWGLEAYEQYF. The CDR3 DNA is TGCGCCAGCAGCTGGGGACTAGAGGCTTACGAGCAGTACTTC.

This clone was observed a few times. The chain links TRBV2 to TRBJ1-4, with D hard to call. In germline, CDR1 is SNHLY, CDR2 FYNNEI. V gave up 4 bases and J gave up 4 bases, with 10 bases separating them. CDR3 length: 14 amino acids. The CDR3 reads CASSGTMGNEKLFF. Written as DNA, the CDR3 is TGTGCCAGCAGTGGAACGATGGGTAATGAAAAACTGTTTTTT.

This clone was observed a handful of times. This could be a read error, since a much larger clone is one nucleotide away. V and J are TRBV29-1 and TRBJ2-7; 9 bases match TRBD2. The V segment lost 3 bases and the J segment 3 bases; nucleotides outside the gene matches: 12. Germline V gives CDR1 SQVTM, CDR2 ANQGSEA. The CDR3 is 16 residues long. The CDR3 DNA reads TGCAGCGTTGACGGAGGGGTCGAGCGGGAGGACTACGAGCAGTACTTC. Translated: CSVDGGVEREDYEQYF.

This clone was seen at least ten times. The rearrangement links TRBV23-1 to TRBJ2-1; D may correspond to TRBD1 or TRBD2 (7 bases each). TRBV23-1 is an ORF, and what it does is uncertain. The CDR3 extends over 16 amino acids. Trimming took off 0 bases at V and 4 bases at J, with 13 bases between the two ends. The CDR3 DNA is TGCGCCAGCAGTCAATCGGGGCAGGGGGGGTACAATGAGCAGTTCTTC. Translating it yields CASSQSGQGGYNEQFF.

This clone showed up just a few times. The V and J genes are TRBV5-1 and TRBJ2-1; 11 bases line up with TRBD2. Germline CDR1 SGHRS, CDR2 YFSETQ. There are 15 residues in the CDR3. V was clipped by 3 bases and J by 8 bases; unmatched bases: 7. CDR3 in amino acids: CASSSLAGVVDEQFF. As DNA, the CDR3 is TGCGCCAGCAGCTCACTAGCGGGAGTGGTGGATGAGCAGTTCTTC.

In this sample, this clone turned up many times. The rearrangement joins TRBV9 to TRBJ2-1; 7 bases match TRBD1. This CDR3 is 15 amino acids long. With V trimmed by 4 bases and J by 3 bases, 7 bases remained unmatched. Germline CDR1 and CDR2: SGDLS and YYNGEE. The CDR3 region is CASSIGQALYNEQFF. The CDR3 bases are TGTGCCAGCAGCATTGGACAGGCGCTCTACAATGAGCAGTTCTTC.

This clone was recorded at least ten times. This chain connects TRBV30 to TRBJ2-5; unclear D gene. The CDR3 loop spans 13 amino acids. CDR1 is GTSNPN and CDR2 is SVGIG in the germline V gene (reference sequence). V gave up 4 bases and J gave up 1 base, with 10 bases separating them. CDR3 sequence: CAWNLSPQETQYF. The CDR3 bases are TGTGCCTGGAACCTCTCCCCCCAAGAGACCCAGTACTTC.

This clone was counted between two and nine times. The chain recombines TRBV2 with TRBJ2-2; unclear D gene. The CDR3 runs to 14 residues. V dropped 1 base and J dropped 4 bases, with 7 bases sitting between them. Germline V gives CDR1 SNHLY, CDR2 FYNNEI. The chain's CDR3 is CASSEGISTGELFF. The CDR3 DNA follows: TGTGCCAGCAGTGAAGGGATTTCCACCGGGGAGCTGTTTTTT.

This chain links TRBV28 with TRBJ2-1; 7 nucleotides match TRBD2. CDR3 length: 15 residues. J was trimmed by 6 bases and V by 5 bases; bases with no gene match: 10. From germline, CDR1 is MDHEN and CDR2 SYDVKM. The CDR3 sequence is CASSIGGSNRNEQFF. Written as DNA, the CDR3 is TGTGCCAGCAGTATCGGCGGGAGCAATCGCAATGAGCAGTTCTTC.

This clone was observed a few times. This chain connects TRBV27 to TRBJ2-7; 10 nucleotides line up with TRBD1. The CDR3 extends over 17 amino acids. Germline V lookup: CDR1 MNHEY, CDR2 SMNVEV (reference sequence). V lost 4 bases, J lost 4 bases, and 13 bases stayed unmatched. In DNA, the CDR3 is TGTGCCAGCAGTTCTAGTCGCATCGGGACAGGGGATTACGAGCAGTACTTC. This encodes CASSSSRIGTGDYEQYF.

This clone was found a few times. This chain uses TRBV2 with TRBJ1-1; possible D gene TRBD1, 5 bases. The CDR3 has 13 amino acids. V was clipped by 9 bases and J by 3 bases, with 14 bases between them. Germline CDR1 and CDR2: SNHLY and FYNNEI. In DNA, the CDR3 is TGTGCCAGTTGTAGGGACGTGGACACTGAAGCTTTCTTT. Its translation: CASCRDVDTEAFF.

The chain combines TRBV5-1 with TRBJ2-1; D ambiguous. The germline V gene has CDR1 SGHRS and CDR2 YFSETQ. This CDR3 comprises 16 residues. V lost 0 bases and J 1 base, leaving 11 bases between the germline ends. CDR3 coding DNA: TGCGCCAGCAGCTTGGCCATCCAAGGATCCTACAATGAGCAGTTCTTC. It yields the protein CASSLAIQGSYNEQFF.

This clone turned up a few times. V gene TRBV7-2 combines with J gene TRBJ1-1, with 9 bases fitting TRBD1. V was pared by 0 bases and J by 1 base, with 3 bases of the junction left unmatched. Per the germline V gene, CDR1 is SGHTA and CDR2 is FQGNSA. CDR3 length: 16 amino acids. The CDR3 nucleotides read TGTGCCAGCAGCTTAGCCCCGGGACAGGGGAACACTGAAGCTTTCTTT. Protein sequence: CASSLAPGQGNTEAFF.

V usage is TRBV4-2 and J usage is TRBJ2-5; D gene ambiguous. Trimming pared 0 bases from V and 5 bases from J, leaving 10 bases between. The CDR3 has 14 residues. Germline CDR1 is LGHNA and CDR2 is YNFKEQ. The CDR3 region has the DNA TGTGCCAGCAGCCAAGATACGAGCATCGAGACCCAGTACTTC. It yields the protein CASSQDTSIETQYF.

The chain uses TRBV5-1 and TRBJ2-7; 7 nucleotides agree with TRBD1. The V and J ends lost 2 bases and 5 bases, in that order; junction bases with no gene match: 1. Germline CDR1 is SGHRS and CDR2 is YFSETQ. This CDR3 has 12 residues. The CDR3 region is CASSLGGHEQYF. The CDR3 coding sequence is TGCGCCAGCAGCTTAGGGGGCCACGAGCAGTACTTC.

This clone turned up a few times. The rearrangement links TRBV10-3 to TRBJ2-5, with D perhaps TRBD2 (5 bases). V lost 3 bases to trimming and J lost 3 bases, with 8 bases between them. CDR1 and CDR2 (germline): ENHRY, SYGVKD. CDR3 length: 13 residues. CDR3 amino acids: CAISELVEETQYF. The CDR3, as DNA: TGTGCCATCAGTGAACTAGTGGAAGAGACCCAGTACTTC.

This clone has a handful of counts. The chain recombines TRBV5-1 with TRBJ2-7, with TRBD1 matching 12 bases. The CDR3 extends over 15 amino acids. Germline CDR1 is SGHRS and CDR2 is YFSETQ. J lost 4 bases, V lost 5 bases, and 7 bases had no gene match. The CDR3 DNA follows: TGCGCCAGCAGACCCGGGACAGGGGGCATGTACGAGCAGTACTTC. Amino acids: CASRPGTGGMYEQYF.

Only a few counts were recorded for this clone. The chain uses TRBV27 and TRBJ2-5; no clear D. Trimming removed 5 bases from V and 1 base from J, with 8 bases in between. Germline V gene data show CDR1 as MNHEY and CDR2 as SMNVEV (reference sequence). CDR3 length equals 13 residues. CDR3 protein: CASSLRIQETQYF. As DNA, the CDR3 is TGTGCCAGCAGTCTAAGGATCCAAGAGACCCAGTACTTC.

This clone was counted between two and nine times. A clone one base away is much larger, so this may be a read error. The chain couples TRBV10-3 to TRBJ1-2, with D possibly being TRBD1 (5 bases). The germline CDR1 and CDR2 sequences are ENHRY and SYGVKD. The CDR3 runs 15 residues. The DNA of the CDR3 is TGTGCCAGCAGTGAGTCTGCTGGGGCCAACTATGGCTACACCTTC. Protein sequence: CASSESAGANYGYTF.

This clone has just a few counts. The genes are TRBV13 and TRBJ2-2; TRBD2 agrees at 9 bases. Germline V gene data show CDR1 as PRHDT and CDR2 as FYEKMQ (reference sequence). This CDR3 has 16 residues. V trimming: 2 bases; J trimming: 7 bases; junction bases outside the gene matches: 8. CDR3 in DNA: TGTGCCAGCAGCTTAAGACTAGCGGCTGGCAACGGGGAGCTGTTTTTT. Encoded protein: CASSLRLAAGNGELFF.

This clone was found a few times. The chain joins TRBV5-6 to TRBJ2-1, with 7 positions matching TRBD2. V lost 1 base, J lost 5 bases, and 6 bases stayed unmatched. Germline lookup yields CDR1 SGHDT and CDR2 YYEEEE. This CDR3 has 15 amino acids. CDR3 residues: CASSLLGGADNEQFF. The CDR3 DNA reads as TGTGCCAGCAGCTTGCTGGGAGGGGCCGACAATGAGCAGTTCTTC.